This TCR beta chain derives from a study of a mutant IDH1 vaccine in newly diagnosed glioma. Study details: Of the patients given treatment, approximately 60% were male and around 40% were female, and a mean age of roughly 40 years was recorded. The therapy given earlier, which was standard therapy, consisted of radiotherapy, temozolomide, or both, and most of the patients received both. Points from the study as a whole: Among all patients, vaccine-induced immune responses occurred in 85% to 95%.

V shed 3 bases and J shed 1 base, with 21 bases lying between them. Germline V gene sequence: CDR1 KGHSH, CDR2 LQKENI. The CDR3 runs 18 residues. Of note for this clone: Its antigen is as yet unknown.

Assay: immunoSEQ multiplex PCR; the TCRdb copy retains only in-frame clones and omits some. In the table there are roughly 35,000 clones, less than 90% of which are singletons. Specified time point: baseline, week 1 (first vaccination visit). Treatment of the sample: pre-vaccination baseline after standard-of-care therapy. The sequence was obtained from a woman between 40 and 55 years old with glioma. The chain carries TRBV18 and TRBJ1-1; possibly TRBD1 for D (5 bases). This specimen consisted of PBMCs, obtained from a glioma patient treated with radiotherapy, temozolomide or both. The CDR3 nucleotides are TGTGCCAGCTCACCGCTGCTCTTCGAGAGGGGCAAGAACACTGAAGCTTTCTTT. The encoded protein is CASSPLLFERGKNTEAFF. The full variable domain, with the rest looked up from reference TRBV18 and TRBJ1-1, is NAGVMQNPRHLVRRRGQEARLRCSPMKGHSHVYWYRQLPEEGLKFMVYLQKENIIDESGMPKERFSAEFPKEGPSILRIQQVVRGDSAAYFCASSPLLFERGKNTEAFFGQGTRLTVV.